The 3 T cell receptor beta chains reported below all come from one sample, sequenced in a study of cytomegalovirus exposure and HLA in healthy donors. The PCR made use of 60 Vbeta and 13 Jbeta primers. Assay used: immunoSEQ multiplex PCR; TCRdb lists only in-frame clones, some missing. The table lists fewer than 250,000 clones, 77% of them singletons, with approximately 2% in the top ten. Sequences were obtained from PBMCs. Receptors originate from a young woman in good health and CMV-seropositive.

This chain joins TRBV6-4 and TRBJ1-1; D is ambiguous. V lost 4 bases to trimming and J lost 7 bases, with 10 bases between them. The germline CDR1 and CDR2 sequences are MRHNA and SNTAGT. This CDR3 is built from 12 residues. The CDR3 coding sequence is TGTGCCAGCAGTGGACTCCTTGGTGAAGCTTTCTTT. Translation: CASSGLLGEAFF.

J is TRBJ1-5 and V is TRBV6-1; D is unresolved. The CDR3 sequence is 13 residues long. The ends were cut back, 2 bases at V and 7 bases at J, with 9 bases in the middle. CDR1 and CDR2 (germline): MNHNS, SASEGT. This chain's CDR3 is CASSEPGYQPQHF. Written as DNA, the CDR3 is TGTGCCAGCAGTGAACCGGGATACCAGCCCCAGCATTTT.

Only a few counts were recorded for this clone. V usage is TRBV7-2 and J usage is TRBJ1-5, with TRBD1 identical over 8 bases. The CDR3 sequence is 14 residues long. J lost 6 bases, V lost 7 bases, and 8 bases had no gene match. Looked up from germline, CDR1 is SGHTA and CDR2 is FQGNSA. CDR3 sequence reads: CASTAQGASQPQHF. The CDR3 DNA follows: TGTGCCAGCACCGCCCAGGGGGCGAGTCAGCCCCAGCATTTT.